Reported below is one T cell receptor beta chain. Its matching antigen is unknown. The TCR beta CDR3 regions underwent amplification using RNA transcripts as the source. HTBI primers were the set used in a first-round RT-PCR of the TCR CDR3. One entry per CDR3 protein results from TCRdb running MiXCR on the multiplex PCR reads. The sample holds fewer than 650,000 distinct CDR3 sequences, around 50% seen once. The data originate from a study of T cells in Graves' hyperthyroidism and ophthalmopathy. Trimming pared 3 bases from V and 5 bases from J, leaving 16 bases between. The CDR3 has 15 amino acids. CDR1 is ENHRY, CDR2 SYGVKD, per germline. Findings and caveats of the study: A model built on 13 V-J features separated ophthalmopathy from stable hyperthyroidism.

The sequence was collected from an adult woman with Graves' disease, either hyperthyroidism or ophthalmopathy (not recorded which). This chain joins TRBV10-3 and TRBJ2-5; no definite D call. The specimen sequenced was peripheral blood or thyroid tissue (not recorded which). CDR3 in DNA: TGTGCCATCAGTGATCCTGCGGTCCCTGGGGAGACCCAGTACTTC. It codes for CAISDPAVPGETQYF.